This passage covers 13 T cell receptor beta chains from one sample sequenced in a study of T cells after yellow fever vaccination. TCRdb reanalysed the 5' RACE reads using MiXCR and keeps one entry per CDR3 protein. The repertoire holds some 350,000 distinct CDR3 sequences, with 3% to 4.5% as singletons. The source was PBMCs, collected 5 days after the yellow fever booster vaccination. The receptors derive from a man between 18 and 35 years old who received the YFV17D yellow fever vaccine.

In its sample, this clonotype was seen a few times. The V call is TRBV20-1, the J call TRBJ2-2; maybe TRBD2 (5 bases). V lost 0 bases, J lost 1 base, and 9 bases lay in between. The germline V gene encodes CDR1 DFQATT and CDR2 SNEGSKA (reference sequence). This CDR3 has 15 residues. The CDR3 DNA follows: TGCAGTGCTAGAGACCTCGGACTGAACACCGGGGAGCTGTTTTTT. As protein: CSARDLGLNTGELFF.

The table lists this clonotype with many counts. Here the CDR3 DNA reads TGCGCCAGCAGCTTTGAGGGGTTAAGGGAAAAACTGTTTTTT. Translating it yields CASSFEGLREKLFF. The V call is TRBV5-1, the J call TRBJ1-4; TRBD1 might be the D (5 bases). The CDR3 consists of 14 residues. In germline, CDR1 is SGHRS, CDR2 YFSETQ. Trimming removed 2 bases from V and 8 bases from J, with 13 bases in between.

This clonotype was seen a handful of times. The chain couples TRBV5-1 to TRBJ1-1; D gene unclear. The CDR3 has 14 amino acids. CDR1 and CDR2 from the germline V gene are SGHRS and YFSETQ. Trimming pared 4 bases from V and 6 bases from J, leaving 16 bases between. The CDR3 nucleotides are TGCGCCAGCAGCCTAGACCAGTCCCGGTCTGAAGCTTTCTTT. Its translation is CASSLDQSRSEAFF.

The rearrangement links TRBV7-9 to TRBJ1-5; the D is unclear. Trimming stripped 0 bases from V and 4 bases from J, with 13 bases between. The germline V gene encodes CDR1 SEHNR and CDR2 FQNEAQ (reference sequence). The CDR3 extends over 16 amino acids. The CDR3 sequence is CASSLALAEGNQPQHF. The DNA of the CDR3 is TGTGCCAGCAGCTTAGCGCTGGCGGAAGGGAATCAGCCCCAGCATTTT.

This clonotype has ten or more counts. The chain has TRBV7-9 and TRBJ1-1; perhaps TRBD1 as D (6 bases). The CDR3 covers 15 residues. Trimming cost V 7 bases and J 1 base, with 16 bases left between them. Germline CDR1 and CDR2: SEHNR and FQNEAQ (reference sequence). CDR3 sequence (DNA): TGTGCCAGCAAGTTCCAAAGGGGGAGGAACACTGAAGCTTTCTTT. Translation: CASKFQRGRNTEAFF. The variable domain in full, completed from reference TRBV7-9 and TRBJ1-1, reads DTGVSQNPRHKITKRGQNVTFRCDPISEHNRLYWYRQTLGQGPEFLTYFQNEAQLEKSRLLSDRFSAERPKGSFSTLEIQRTEQGDSAMYLCASKFQRGRNTEAFFGQGTRLTVV.

This clonotype was seen repeatedly, ten times or more. The chain uses TRBV6-5 and TRBJ1-1; D is unresolved. CDR3 length equals 13 residues. The ends were cut back, 6 bases at V and 4 bases at J, with 12 bases in the middle. The V gene's germline CDR1 is MNHEY and CDR2 SVGAGI. The CDR3 sequence: CASSTRWGTEAFF. The CDR3 coding sequence is TGTGCCAGCAGCACCAGGTGGGGCACTGAAGCTTTCTTT.

In this sample, this clonotype turned up many times. The chain carries TRBV5-1 and TRBJ2-3; D may be TRBD2 (6 bases). Germline V lookup: CDR1 SGHRS, CDR2 YFSETQ. The CDR3 contains 15 residues. V lost 0 bases and J lost 6, with 14 bases in between. DNA for the CDR3: TGCGCCAGCAGCTTGGTTTCCGGGGGACGGGATACGCAGTATTTT. Translated, it gives CASSLVSGGRDTQYF.

The rearrangement uses TRBV5-4 and TRBJ1-4, with D maybe TRBD1 (6 bases). This CDR3 comprises 17 residues. Between the trimmed V and J ends, which lost 0 bases and 1 base, there was a span of 13 bases. CDR1 and CDR2 from the germline V gene are SGHNT and YYREEE (reference sequence). CDR3 coding DNA: TGTGCCAGCAGCTTGGCCGGGGGGCGGGGAACTAATGAAAAACTGTTTTTT. Its protein product is CASSLAGGRGTNEKLFF.

Ten or more counts support this clonotype. V and J are TRBV20-1 and TRBJ2-2; D possibly corresponds to TRBD2 (5 bases). The CDR3 contains 14 residues. V lost 1 base, J lost 5 bases, and 11 bases lay in between. Germline CDR1 DFQATT, CDR2 SNEGSKA (reference sequence). The CDR3 coding sequence is TGCAGTGCTAGAGGTCGGGGTGGTACCGGGGAGCTGTTTTTT. Translating it yields CSARGRGGTGELFF.

The V and J genes are TRBV12-5 and TRBJ1-4; D may be TRBD1 (6 bases). This CDR3 spans 17 amino acids. From germline, CDR1 is LGHNT and CDR2 FRNRAP. V lost 0 bases and J 8 bases, leaving 19 bases between the germline ends. CDR3 bases: TGTGCTAGTGGTTTGGTACTTGTCGGCAGGGGTAAAGAAAAACTGTTTTTT. Protein product: CASGLVLVGRGKEKLFF.

This clonotype has a count of ten or more. The V gene is TRBV14, the J gene TRBJ1-2; possibly TRBD1 for D (5 bases). CDR1 and CDR2 from the germline V gene are SGHDN and FVKESK. The CDR3 loop spans 13 amino acids. The V end was cut by 4 bases, the J end by 8 bases, with 14 bases between. CDR3 sequence (DNA): TGTGCCAGCAGCCGTTACGGGGGAGAAGGCTACACCTTC. This encodes CASSRYGGEGYTF. The full variable domain, rest sourced from reference TRBV14 and TRBJ1-2, is EAGVTQFPSHSVIEKGQTVTLRCDPISGHDNLYWYRRVMGKEIKFLLHFVKESKQDESGMPNNRFLAERTGGTYSTLKVQPAELEDSGVYFCASSRYGGEGYTFGSGTRLTVV.

This clonotype has a count of ten or more. This chain joins TRBV4-2 and TRBJ2-3; TRBD1 agrees at 7 bases. Germline assignment: CDR1 LGHNA and CDR2 YNFKEQ. The CDR3 consists of 15 residues. V trimming: 4 bases; J trimming: 5 bases; junction bases outside the gene matches: 9. The CDR3 loop reads CASSPIAGGIDTQYF. The CDR3 coding sequence is TGTGCCAGCAGCCCCATAGCAGGGGGTATAGATACGCAGTATTTT.

This clonotype was seen only a few times. The J gene is TRBJ2-1, the V gene TRBV30; D tentatively fits TRBD1 or TRBD2 (7 bases each). This CDR3 comprises 15 residues. Per germline, CDR1 GTSNPN and CDR2 SVGIG (reference sequence). Deletions cut 0 bases from V and 2 bases from J, with 11 bases between. The CDR3 region is CAWSVRGGTYNEQFF. The CDR3 DNA is TGTGCCTGGAGTGTCAGGGGGGGTACCTACAATGAGCAGTTCTTC.